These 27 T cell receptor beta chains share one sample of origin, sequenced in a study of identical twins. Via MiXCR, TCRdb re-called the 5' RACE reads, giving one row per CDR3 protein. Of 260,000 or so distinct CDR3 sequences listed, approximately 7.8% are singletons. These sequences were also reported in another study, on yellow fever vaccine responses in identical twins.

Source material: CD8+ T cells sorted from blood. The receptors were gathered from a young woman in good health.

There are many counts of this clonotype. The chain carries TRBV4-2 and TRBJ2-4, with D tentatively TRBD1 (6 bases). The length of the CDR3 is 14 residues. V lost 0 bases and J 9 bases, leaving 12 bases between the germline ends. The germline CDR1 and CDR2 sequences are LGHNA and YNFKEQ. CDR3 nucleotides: TGTGCCAGCAGCCAAGAGGGACACCTTCGCATTCAGTACTTC. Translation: CASSQEGHLRIQYF.

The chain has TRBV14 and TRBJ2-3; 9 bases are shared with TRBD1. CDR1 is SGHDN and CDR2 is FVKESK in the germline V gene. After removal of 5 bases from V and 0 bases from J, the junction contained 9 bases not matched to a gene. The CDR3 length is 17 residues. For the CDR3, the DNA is TGTGCCAGCAGCTCATTCCTACAGGGGGCTAGCACAGATACGCAGTATTTT. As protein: CASSSFLQGASTDTQYF.

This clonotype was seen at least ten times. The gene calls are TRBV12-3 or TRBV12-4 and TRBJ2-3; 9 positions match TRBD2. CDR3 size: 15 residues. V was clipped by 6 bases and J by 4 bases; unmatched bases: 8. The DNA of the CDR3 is TGTGCCAGCAGCTCCACTAGCGGGTGGGCAGATACGCAGTATTTT. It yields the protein CASSSTSGWADTQYF.

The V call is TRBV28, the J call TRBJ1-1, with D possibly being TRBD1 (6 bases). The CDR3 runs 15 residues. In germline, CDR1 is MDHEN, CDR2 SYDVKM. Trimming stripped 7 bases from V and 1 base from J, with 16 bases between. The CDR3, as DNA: TGTGCCAGCATCCCCCTGGGGGCGTCGAACACTGAAGCTTTCTTT. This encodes CASIPLGASNTEAFF.

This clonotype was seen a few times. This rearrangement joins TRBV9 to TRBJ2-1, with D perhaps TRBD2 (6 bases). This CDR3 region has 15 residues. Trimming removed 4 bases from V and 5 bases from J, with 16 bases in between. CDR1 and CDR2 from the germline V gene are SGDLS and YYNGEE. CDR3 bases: TGTGCCAGCAGCCTGGCCTCGCGGGGAAACAATGAGCAGTTCTTC. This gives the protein CASSLASRGNNEQFF.

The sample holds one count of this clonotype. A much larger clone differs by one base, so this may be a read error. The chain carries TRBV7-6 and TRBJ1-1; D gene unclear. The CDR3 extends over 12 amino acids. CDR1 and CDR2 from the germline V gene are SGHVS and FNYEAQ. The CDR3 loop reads CASSQWNAEAFF. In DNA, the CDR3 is TGTGCCAGCAGCCAATGGAACGCTGAAGCTTTCTTT.

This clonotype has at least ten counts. In DNA form, the CDR3 reads TGTGCCAGCAGGGCGGGGGCAAGCACAGATACGCAGTATTTT. It is translated as CASRAGASTDTQYF. The chain has TRBV28 and TRBJ2-3; possibly TRBD2 for D (7 bases). CDR3 size: 14 residues. Germline V CDR1 and CDR2: MDHEN, SYDVKM. The V and J ends lost 6 bases and 0 bases respectively, with 10 bases between them.

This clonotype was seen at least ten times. The CDR3 coding sequence is TGTGCCAGCACCTCCCCCCTGGACAGGGGTTATTTTCAGCCCCAGCATTTT. Its protein product is CASTSPLDRGYFQPQHF. The V gene is TRBV5-8, the J gene TRBJ1-5, with 9 nucleotides matching TRBD1. In germline, CDR1 is SGHTS, CDR2 YDEGEE. The CDR3 contains 17 residues. Trimming at V came to 6 bases and at J to 6 bases, leaving 16 bases not matched to a gene.

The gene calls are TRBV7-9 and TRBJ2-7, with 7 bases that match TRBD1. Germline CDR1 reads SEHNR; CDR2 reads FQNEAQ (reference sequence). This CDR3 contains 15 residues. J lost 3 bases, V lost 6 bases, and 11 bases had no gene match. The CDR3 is CASSSSGTANYEQYF. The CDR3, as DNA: TGTGCCAGCAGTTCCTCCGGGACAGCCAACTACGAGCAGTACTTC.

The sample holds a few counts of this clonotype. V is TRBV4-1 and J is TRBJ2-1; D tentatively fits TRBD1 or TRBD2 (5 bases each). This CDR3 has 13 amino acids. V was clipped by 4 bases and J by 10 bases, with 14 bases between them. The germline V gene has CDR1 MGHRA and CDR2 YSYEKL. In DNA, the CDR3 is TGCGCCAGCAGCCGGTCGGGACCCCCGGAGCAGTTCTTC. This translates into CASSRSGPPEQFF.

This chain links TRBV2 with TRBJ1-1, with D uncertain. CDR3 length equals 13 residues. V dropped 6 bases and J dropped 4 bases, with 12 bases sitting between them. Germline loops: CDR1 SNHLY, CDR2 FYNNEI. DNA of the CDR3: TGTGCCAGCAGAGACGTATCGGGCACTGAAGCTTTCTTT. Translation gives CASRDVSGTEAFF.

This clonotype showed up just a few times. CDR3 amino acids: CASSMATLQGRKETQYF. Here the CDR3 DNA reads TGTGCCAGTAGTATGGCTACTCTCCAGGGGCGCAAAGAGACCCAGTACTTC. The V call is TRBV19, the J call TRBJ2-5; maybe TRBD1 (6 bases). The CDR3 spans 17 residues. V lost 3 bases, J lost 3 bases, and 20 bases lay in between. CDR1 and CDR2 (germline): LNHDA, SQIVND (reference sequence).

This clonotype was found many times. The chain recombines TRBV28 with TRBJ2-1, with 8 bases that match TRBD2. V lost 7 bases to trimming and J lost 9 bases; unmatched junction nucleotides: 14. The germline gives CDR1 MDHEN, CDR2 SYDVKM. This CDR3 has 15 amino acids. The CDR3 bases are TGTGCCAGCACCTTAACGAGCGGGGGAAGGGGTGAGCAGTTCTTC. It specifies CASTLTSGGRGEQFF.

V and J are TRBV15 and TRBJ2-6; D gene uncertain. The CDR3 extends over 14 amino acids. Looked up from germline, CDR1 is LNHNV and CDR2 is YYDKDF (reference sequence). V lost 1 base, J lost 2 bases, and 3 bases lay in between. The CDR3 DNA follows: TGTGCCACCAGCAGAGGAACTGGGGCCAACGTCCTGACTTTC. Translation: CATSRGTGANVLTF. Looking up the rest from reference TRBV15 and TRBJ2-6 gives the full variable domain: DAMVIQNPRYQVTQFGKPVTLSCSQTLNHNVMYWYQQKSSQAPKLLFHYYDKDFNNEADTPDNFQSRRPNTSFCFLDIRSPGLGDTAMYLCATSRGTGANVLTFGAGSRLTVL.

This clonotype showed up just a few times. The CDR3 coding sequence is TGTGCCAGCACCTTCCTAGAGACAGGGACCTATGGCTACACCTTC. It yields the protein CASTFLETGTYGYTF. This sequence joins TRBV5-5 and TRBJ1-2; TRBD1 matches at 7 bases. This CDR3 is 15 amino acids long. Unmatched junction bases numbered 12, after V lost 6 bases and J lost 4 bases. Germline V lookup: CDR1 SGHKS, CDR2 YYEKEE (reference sequence).

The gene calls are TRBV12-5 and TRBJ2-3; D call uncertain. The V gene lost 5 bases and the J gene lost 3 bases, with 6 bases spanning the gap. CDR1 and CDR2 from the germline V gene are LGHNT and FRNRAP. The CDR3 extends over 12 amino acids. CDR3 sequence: CASGLNTDTQYF. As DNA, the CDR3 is TGTGCTAGTGGTCTGAATACAGATACGCAGTATTTT.

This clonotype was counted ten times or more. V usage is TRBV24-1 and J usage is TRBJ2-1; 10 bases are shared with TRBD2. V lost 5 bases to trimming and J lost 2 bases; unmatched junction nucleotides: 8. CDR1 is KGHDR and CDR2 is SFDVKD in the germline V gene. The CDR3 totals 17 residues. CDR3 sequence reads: CATSAASGGFTYNEQFF. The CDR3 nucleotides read TGTGCCACCAGTGCGGCTAGCGGGGGTTTTACCTACAATGAGCAGTTCTTC.

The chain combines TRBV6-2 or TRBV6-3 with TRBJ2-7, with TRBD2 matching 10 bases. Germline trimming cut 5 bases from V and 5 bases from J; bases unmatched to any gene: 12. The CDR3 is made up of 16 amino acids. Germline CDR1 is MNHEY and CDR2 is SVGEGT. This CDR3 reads CASSDDSGRTRHEQYF. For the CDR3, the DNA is TGTGCCAGCAGTGACGATAGCGGGAGGACTCGTCACGAGCAGTACTTC.

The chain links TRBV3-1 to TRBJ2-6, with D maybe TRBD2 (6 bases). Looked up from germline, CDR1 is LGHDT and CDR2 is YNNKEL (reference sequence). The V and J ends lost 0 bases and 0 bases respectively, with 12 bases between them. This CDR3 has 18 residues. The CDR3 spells CASSQDPAGTSGANVLTF. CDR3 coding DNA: TGTGCCAGCAGCCAAGATCCAGCGGGCACCTCTGGGGCCAACGTCCTGACTTTC.

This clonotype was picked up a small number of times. The DNA for the CDR3 is TGCAGCGTTGAACAGGGCAACACTGAAGCTTTCTTT. Protein: CSVEQGNTEAFF. The chain combines TRBV29-1 with TRBJ1-1; the D gene is possibly TRBD1 (5 bases). This CDR3 has 12 residues. Germline-derived CDR1 and CDR2 are SQVTM and ANQGSEA. V lost 2 bases to trimming and J lost 2 bases, with 6 bases between them.

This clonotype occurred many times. The CDR3 nucleotides are TGTGCCAGCAGACCCCCTACGTCGTATAGCGGTCAAGAGACCCAGTACTTC. Protein: CASRPPTSYSGQETQYF. The chain carries TRBV7-2 and TRBJ2-5; maybe TRBD2 (6 bases). V lost 6 bases and J 2 bases, leaving 22 bases between the germline ends. Germline V gives CDR1 SGHTA, CDR2 FQGNSA. The CDR3 spans 17 residues.

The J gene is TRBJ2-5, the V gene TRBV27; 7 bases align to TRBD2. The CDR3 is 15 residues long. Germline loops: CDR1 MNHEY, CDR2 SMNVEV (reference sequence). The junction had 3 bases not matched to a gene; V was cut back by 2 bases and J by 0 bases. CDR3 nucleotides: TGTGCCAGCAGTTTAGAAGCGGGGTACCAAGAGACCCAGTACTTC. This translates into CASSLEAGYQETQYF.

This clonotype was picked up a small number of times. Here the CDR3 reads CASSAGGLGEQFF. The CDR3 DNA follows: TGTGCCAGCAGTGCGGGTGGTCTGGGTGAGCAGTTCTTC. V gene TRBV6-1 combines with J gene TRBJ2-1; the D is unclear. The CDR3 is made up of 13 amino acids. Between the trimmed V and J ends, which lost 4 bases and 9 bases, there was a span of 13 bases. In germline, CDR1 is MNHNS, CDR2 SASEGT.

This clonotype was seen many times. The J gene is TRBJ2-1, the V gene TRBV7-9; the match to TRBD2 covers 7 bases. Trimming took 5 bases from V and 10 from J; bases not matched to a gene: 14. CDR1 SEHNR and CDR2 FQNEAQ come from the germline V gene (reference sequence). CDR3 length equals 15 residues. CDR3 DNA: TGTGCCAGCAGCCCAGAGTCCCGCTCTAGCGGCGAGCAGTTCTTC. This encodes CASSPESRSSGEQFF.

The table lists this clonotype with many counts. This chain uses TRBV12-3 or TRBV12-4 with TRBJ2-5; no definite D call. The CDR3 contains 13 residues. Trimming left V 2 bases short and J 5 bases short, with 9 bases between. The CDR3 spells CASSLTGFETQYF. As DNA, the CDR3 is TGTGCCAGCAGTTTAACCGGTTTTGAGACCCAGTACTTC.

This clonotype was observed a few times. The CDR3, as DNA: TGTGCCAGCAGCTTGAGCGGGGGATACACAGATACGCAGTATTTT. Protein: CASSLSGGYTDTQYF. The chain links TRBV11-2 to TRBJ2-3; 8 bases map to TRBD2. The germline gives CDR1 SGHAT, CDR2 FQNNGV. V lost 3 bases, J lost 2 bases, and 4 bases stayed unmatched. The CDR3 runs 15 residues.

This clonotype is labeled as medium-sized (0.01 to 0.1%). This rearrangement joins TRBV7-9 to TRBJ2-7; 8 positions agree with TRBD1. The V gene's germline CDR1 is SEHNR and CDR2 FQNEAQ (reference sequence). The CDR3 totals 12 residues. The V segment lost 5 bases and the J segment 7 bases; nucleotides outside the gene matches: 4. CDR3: CASSTRQGEQYF. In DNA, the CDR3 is TGTGCCAGCAGCACACGACAGGGGGAGCAGTACTTC.